This T cell receptor beta chain was observed in a study of identical twins. TCRdb itself ran the 5' RACE reads through MiXCR, one entry per CDR3 protein. The data show a few hundred thousand distinct CDR3 sequences, 12% to 15% seen once. Findings of the study overall: A partial confounding effect on zero-insertion analyses could come from invariant MAIT and iNKT cells. Twin sharing of out-of-frame TCR alpha was underestimated by models in monozygotic pairs. Cross-sectional statistical analysis was relied on for the conclusions, without the same donors being followed.

This clonotype was found many times. Its antigen is unidentified. V gave up 3 bases and J gave up 3 bases; unmatched junction bases: 6. The CDR3 has 15 residues. These data also formed part of another study, on yellow fever vaccine responses in identical twins. As reported in that work: Twins reportedly appeared to share part of their vaccine T cell response while keeping part individual.

The sample taken for sequencing was CD4+ T cells sorted from blood. The rearrangement joins TRBV12-3 or TRBV12-4 to TRBJ2-7, with 9 bases lining up with TRBD1. This receptor was obtained from a woman aged 18-35 years in good health. The CDR3 region is CASSFFGTGRYEQYF. The CDR3 DNA follows: TGTGCCAGCAGTTTTTTCGGGACAGGGCGCTACGAGCAGTACTTC.